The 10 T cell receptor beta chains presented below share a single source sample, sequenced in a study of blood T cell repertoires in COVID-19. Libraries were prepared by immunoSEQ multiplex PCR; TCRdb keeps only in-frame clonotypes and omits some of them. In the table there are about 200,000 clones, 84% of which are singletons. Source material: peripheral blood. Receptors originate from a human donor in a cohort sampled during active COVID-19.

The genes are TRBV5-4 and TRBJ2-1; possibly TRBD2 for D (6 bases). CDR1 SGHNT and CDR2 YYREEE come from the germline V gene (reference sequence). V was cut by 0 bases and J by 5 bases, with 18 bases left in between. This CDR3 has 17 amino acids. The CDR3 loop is CASSLEGLGGPDNEQFF. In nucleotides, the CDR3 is TGTGCCAGCAGCTTGGAGGGGTTGGGGGGACCGGACAATGAGCAGTTCTTC.

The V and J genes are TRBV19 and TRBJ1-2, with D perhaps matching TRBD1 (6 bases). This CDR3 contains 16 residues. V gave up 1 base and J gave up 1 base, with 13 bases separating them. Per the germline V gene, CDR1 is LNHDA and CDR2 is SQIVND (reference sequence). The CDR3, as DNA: TGTGCCAGTAGTATAGCCGGAGGACAGCTTAACTATGGCTACACCTTC. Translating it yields CASSIAGGQLNYGYTF.

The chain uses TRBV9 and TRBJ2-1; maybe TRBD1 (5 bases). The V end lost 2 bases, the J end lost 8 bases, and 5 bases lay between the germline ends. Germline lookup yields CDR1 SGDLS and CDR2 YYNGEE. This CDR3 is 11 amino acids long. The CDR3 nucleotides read TGTGCCAGCAGCGTCAGGGATGAGCAGTTCTTC. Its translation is CASSVRDEQFF.

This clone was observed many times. CDR3 coding DNA: TGTGCCAGCAGCCCTGGACAGGTCTCCGGGGAGCTGTTTTTT. This sequence encodes CASSPGQVSGELFF. This chain joins TRBV7-9 and TRBJ2-2, with TRBD1 matching over 7 bases. After removal of 5 bases from V and 6 bases from J, the junction contained 6 bases not matched to a gene. Germline CDR1 reads SEHNR; CDR2 reads FQNEAQ (reference sequence). The CDR3 runs 14 residues.

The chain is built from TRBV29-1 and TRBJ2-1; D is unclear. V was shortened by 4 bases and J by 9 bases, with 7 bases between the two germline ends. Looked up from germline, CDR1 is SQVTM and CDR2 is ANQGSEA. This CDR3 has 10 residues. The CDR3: CSVGWSEQFF. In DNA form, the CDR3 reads TGCAGCGTTGGGTGGAGTGAGCAGTTCTTC.

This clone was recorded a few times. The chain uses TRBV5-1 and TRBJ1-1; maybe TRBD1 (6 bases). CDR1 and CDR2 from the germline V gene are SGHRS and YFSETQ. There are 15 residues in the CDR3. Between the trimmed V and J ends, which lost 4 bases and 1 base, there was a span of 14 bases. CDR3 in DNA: TGCGCCAGCAGCGGGAGGGGACAAACGAACACTGAAGCTTTCTTT. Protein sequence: CASSGRGQTNTEAFF.

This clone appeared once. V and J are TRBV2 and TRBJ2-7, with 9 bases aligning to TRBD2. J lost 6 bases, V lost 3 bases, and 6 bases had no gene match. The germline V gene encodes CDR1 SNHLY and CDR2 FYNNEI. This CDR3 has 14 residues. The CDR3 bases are TGTGCCAGCAGTGACCTCGGGACTAGCTCCGAGCAGTACTTC. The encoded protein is CASSDLGTSSEQYF.

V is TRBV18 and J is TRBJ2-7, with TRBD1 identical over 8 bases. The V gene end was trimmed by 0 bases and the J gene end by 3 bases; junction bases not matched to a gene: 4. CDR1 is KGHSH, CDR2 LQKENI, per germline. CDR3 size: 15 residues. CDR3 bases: TGTGCCAGCTCACCACCGCCAGGGGGCGTCTACGAGCAGTACTTC. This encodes CASSPPPGGVYEQYF.

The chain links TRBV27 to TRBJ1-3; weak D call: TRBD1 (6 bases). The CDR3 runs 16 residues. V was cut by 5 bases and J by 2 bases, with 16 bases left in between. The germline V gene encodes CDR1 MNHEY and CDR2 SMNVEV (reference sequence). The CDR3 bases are TGTGCCAGCAGTAGCTTAAACAGGGAACCTGGAAACACCATATATTTT. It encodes CASSSLNREPGNTIYF.

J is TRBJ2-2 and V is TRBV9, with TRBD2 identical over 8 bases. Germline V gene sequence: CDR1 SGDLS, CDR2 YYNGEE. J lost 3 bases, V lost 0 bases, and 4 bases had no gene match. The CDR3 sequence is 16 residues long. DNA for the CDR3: TGTGCCAGCAGCGTAGAATTAGCGGGGTACACCGGGGAGCTGTTTTTT. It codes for CASSVELAGYTGELFF.